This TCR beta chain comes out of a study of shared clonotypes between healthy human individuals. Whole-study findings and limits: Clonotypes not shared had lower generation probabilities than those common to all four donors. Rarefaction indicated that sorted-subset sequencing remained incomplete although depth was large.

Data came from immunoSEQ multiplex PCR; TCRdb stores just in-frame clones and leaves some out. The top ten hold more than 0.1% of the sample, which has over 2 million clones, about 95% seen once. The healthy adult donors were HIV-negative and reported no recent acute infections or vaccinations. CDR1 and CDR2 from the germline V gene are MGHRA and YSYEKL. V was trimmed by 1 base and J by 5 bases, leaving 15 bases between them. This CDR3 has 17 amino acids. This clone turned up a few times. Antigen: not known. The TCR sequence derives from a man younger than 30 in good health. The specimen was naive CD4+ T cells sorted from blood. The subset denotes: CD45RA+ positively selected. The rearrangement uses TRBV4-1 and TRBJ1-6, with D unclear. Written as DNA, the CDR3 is TGCGCCAGCAGCCAAGTCATACGAGGGTCGAATAATTCACCCCTCCACTTT. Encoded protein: CASSQVIRGSNNSPLHF.